The rows below give T cell receptor beta chains drawn from one sample of a study of STAT5B mutations in CD4+ large granular lymphocyte leukemia. Some clones are missing from TCRdb's copy, which holds only in-frame ones; the method was immunoSEQ multiplex PCR. In the table there are under 8,500 clones, over 85% of which are singletons. Sample: PBMCs. The source is a woman aged 70-85 years with CD4+ T-cell large granular lymphocyte leukemia. CDR3s include the opening cysteine and the closing phenylalanine or tryptophan. D genes are given only for firm matches. Clone size is shown for a subset of rows, as once, few, many or a class of expanded clone.

TRBJ1-5 | TRBV10-3 | . | few | TGTGCCACCAGGAACAGTGAAGGTAGTCAGCCCCAGCATTTT | CATRNSEGSQPQHF
TRBJ1-1 | TRBV28 | . | . | TGTGCCAGCAGAACATCTGGGAGGGTTTCCTGGAACACTGAAGCTTTCTTT | CASRTSGRVSWNTEAFF
TRBJ2-7 | TRBV2 | TRBD1 | once | TGTGCCAGCTTCCCCTCCGGGACAGGGTCCTACGAGCAGTACTTC | CASFPSGTGSYEQYF
TRBJ2-2 | TRBV19 | . | once | TGTGCCAGTAGTATTTTGATGGGGGGGCGGTACACCGGGGAGCTGTTTTTT | CASSILMGGRYTGELFF
TRBJ2-7 | TRBV11-3 | . | . | TGTGCCAGCAGCTTAGATAGGATAGCGGATGCCTACGAGCAGTACTTC | CASSLDRIADAYEQYF
TRBJ2-2 | TRBV7-9 | . | . | TGTGCCAGCACCTTAAGGGCCGGGGAGCTGTTTTTT | CASTLRAGELFF
TRBJ1-6 | TRBV6-6 | . | . | TGTGCCAGCAGGGGGGGTCGGGATTCACCCCTCCACTTT | CASRGGRDSPLHF
TRBJ2-3 | TRBV14 | . | . | TGTGCCAGCAGCCAAGGGGGTACGGCTACGCAGTATTTT | CASSQGGTATQYF
TRBJ1-2 | TRBV30 | . | . | TGTGCCTGGATTGCCCCCACGTCGTGGGGCTACACCTTC | CAWIAPTSWGYTF
TRBJ2-1 | TRBV9 | TRBD2 | . | TGTGCCAGCAGCGTACGGGCTAGCGGGGGGCAAGGTGAGCAGTTCTTC | CASSVRASGGQGEQFF
TRBJ2-7 | TRBV4-3 | TRBD2 | few | TGCGCCAGCAGCCAAGATGCTAGCGGGGGGTTTTACGAGCAGTACTTC | CASSQDASGGFYEQYF
TRBJ2-5 | TRBV6-1 | . | . | TGTGCCAGCAGTGTTTGGAGGGGCGATCCCAAAGAGACCCAGTACTTC | CASSVWRGDPKETQYF
TRBJ2-7 | TRBV5-1 | . | . | TGCGCCAGCAGCGGGGAGACAGCGTCCTACGAGCAGTACTTC | CASSGETASYEQYF
TRBJ2-7 | TRBV29-1 | . | . | TGCAGCGTTGAAGGCTCCGGGACAAAAATAGGGGAGCAGTACTTC | CSVEGSGTKIGEQYF
TRBJ1-4 | TRBV30 | . | . | TGTGCCTGGAGTTTCGGGAATGAAAAACTGTTTTTT | CAWSFGNEKLFF
TRBJ1-6 | TRBV7-9 | . | . | TGTGCCAGCAGTATTACAGGTTCACCCCTCCACTTT | CASSITGSPLHF
TRBJ1-1 | TRBV30 | . | few | TGTGCCTGGAGTGTAAAGGTTGGGGACACTGAAGCTTTCTTT | CAWSVKVGDTEAFF
TRBJ2-7 | TRBV7-9 | . | . | TGTGCCAGCAGCAAACTCGAGCCCTACGAGCAGTACTTC | CASSKLEPYEQYF
TRBJ2-1 | TRBV4-1 | . | . | TGCGCCAGCAGCCAAGTCGGTGAGCAGTTCTTC | CASSQVGEQFF